These T cell receptor beta chains were read from a single sample in a study of blood T cell repertoires in COVID-19. Here immunoSEQ multiplex PCR was the method, and the copy in TCRdb shows in-frame clones only, minus some. The sample holds 250,000 to 300,000 clones, around 85% seen once. The specimen sequenced was peripheral blood. Every receptor here comes from a man aged 50 to 59 with active or convalescent COVID-19. Both conserved end residues are trimmed from each CDR3. The order of the fields is D gene, CDR3 length, V gene, CDR3 protein. The D gene is left open where the match is weak.

>TRBD2|13|TRBV7-7
ASSPGLATYNEQF
>TRBD2|14|TRBV2
ASSEPGTSRWETQY
>-|12|TRBV12-2
ASPRGTGTGELF
>TRBD1|12|TRBV2
ASRRRTGIDEQF
>-|12|TRBV20-1
SASGQGGPITQY
>-|12|TRBV15
ATSTYRGNQPQH
>TRBD1|12|TRBV5-5
ASSSGQLNEKLF
>-|9|TRBV24-1
ATGAYNEQF
>-|11|TRBV11-1
ASSTGVRETQY
>-|11|TRBV10-3
AISESALDTQY
>TRBD1|15|TRBV12-5
ASGPTPGTGGTDTQY
>-|13|TRBV20-1
SASSELYSNQPQH
>TRBD2|14|TRBV19
ASSIQSSGSRNEQF
>TRBD1|14|TRBV19
ASSHRGRTRNTEAF
>TRBD1|15|TRBV4-1
ASSQGERQGVGNTIY
>-|12|TRBV24-1
ATSGRGPTDTQY
>-|18|TRBV28
ASSFLFFRGSPGTNYGYT
>TRBD1|11|TRBV19
ASPGQGNTEAF
>TRBD1|13|TRBV6-5
ASSQGQGAGSPLH
>-|10|TRBV24-1
ATSDERGRAF
>-|13|TRBV3-1/TRBV3-2
ASSFESPLASRQF
>TRBD2|12|TRBV5-4
FPGGGISYNEQF
>TRBD1|10|TRBV5-1
ASSGTGSLYT
>TRBD2|13|TRBV5-4
ASSSGAGVRDTQY
>-|11|TRBV7-6
ASSLGPRDEQF